This T cell receptor beta chain was sequenced during a study of T-cell reconstitution after alpha-beta-depleted transplantation in children. This clonotype was seen more than once but under ten times. The CDR3 totals 14 residues. V was trimmed by 1 base and J by 1 base, leaving 8 bases between them. Per germline, CDR1 LGHNA and CDR2 YNFKEQ. A TCRbeta library incorporating unique molecular identifiers was prepared. TCRdb called the PCR reads again in MiXCR, with one record for every CDR3 protein. The sample has fewer than 350,000 distinct CDR3 sequences; 10% are singletons. V and J are TRBV4-2 and TRBJ2-7; D call uncertain. The material sequenced was PBMCs, taken before TCRalphabeta/CD19-depleted stem cell transplant. The clonotype was recovered from a boy younger than two with acute myeloid leukemia, due to receive a stem cell transplant. The CDR3 loop reads CASSQVEGSYEQYF. As DNA, the CDR3 is TGTGCCAGCAGCCAAGTGGAAGGGTCCTACGAGCAGTACTTC.